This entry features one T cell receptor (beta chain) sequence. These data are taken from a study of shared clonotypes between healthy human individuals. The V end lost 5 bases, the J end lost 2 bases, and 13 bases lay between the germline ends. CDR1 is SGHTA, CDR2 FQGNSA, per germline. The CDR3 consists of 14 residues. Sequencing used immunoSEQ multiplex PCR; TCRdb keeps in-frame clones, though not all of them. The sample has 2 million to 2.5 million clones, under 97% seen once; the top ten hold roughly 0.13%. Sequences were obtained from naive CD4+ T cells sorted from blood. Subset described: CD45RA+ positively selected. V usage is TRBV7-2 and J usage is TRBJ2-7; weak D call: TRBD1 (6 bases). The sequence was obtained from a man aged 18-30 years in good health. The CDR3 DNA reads TGTGCCAGCAGCCCCAGGGGCTTGACCTACGAGCAGTACTTC. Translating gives CASSPRGLTYEQYF.